Sequencing of this T cell receptor beta chain was carried out in a study of breast tumors, draining lymph nodes, adjacent tissues. The V end was cut by 6 bases, the J end by 4 bases, with 9 bases between. The CDR3 is 12 amino acids. Via MiXCR, TCRdb re-called the multiplex PCR reads, giving one row per CDR3 protein. The profile shows 25,000 or so distinct CDR3 sequences, 60% to 75% of them singletons. The chain is built from TRBV12-3 or TRBV12-4 and TRBJ1-1; D not certain. The sample taken for sequencing was tumor-adjacent breast tissue. The clonotype was recovered from a female donor with breast cancer. Some clones in this sample may be carry-over from other donors' samples. CDR3 nucleotide sequence: TGTGCCAGCAGATACCCAGGCACTGAAGCTTTCTTT. Translating gives CASRYPGTEAFF.